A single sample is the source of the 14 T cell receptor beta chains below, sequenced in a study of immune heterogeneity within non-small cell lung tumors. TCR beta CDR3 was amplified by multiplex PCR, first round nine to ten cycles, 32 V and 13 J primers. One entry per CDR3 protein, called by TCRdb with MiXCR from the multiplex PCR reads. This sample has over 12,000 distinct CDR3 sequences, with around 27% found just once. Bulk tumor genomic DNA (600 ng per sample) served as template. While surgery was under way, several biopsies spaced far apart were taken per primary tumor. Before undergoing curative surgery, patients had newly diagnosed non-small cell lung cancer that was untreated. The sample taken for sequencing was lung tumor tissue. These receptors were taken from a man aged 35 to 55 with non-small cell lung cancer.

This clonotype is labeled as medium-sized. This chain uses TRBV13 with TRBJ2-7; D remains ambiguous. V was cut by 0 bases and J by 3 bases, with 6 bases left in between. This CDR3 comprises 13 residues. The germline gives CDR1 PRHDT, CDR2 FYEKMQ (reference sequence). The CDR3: CASSLGQLYEQYF. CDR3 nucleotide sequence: TGTGCCAGCAGCTTAGGACAGCTCTACGAGCAGTACTTC.

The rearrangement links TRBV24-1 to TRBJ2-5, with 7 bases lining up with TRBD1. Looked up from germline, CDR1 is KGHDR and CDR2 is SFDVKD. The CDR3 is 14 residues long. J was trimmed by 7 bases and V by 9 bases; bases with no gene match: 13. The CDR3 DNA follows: TGTGCCACCGCGGGTGGGGACAGCTTGGGGACCCAGTACTTC. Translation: CATAGGDSLGTQYF.

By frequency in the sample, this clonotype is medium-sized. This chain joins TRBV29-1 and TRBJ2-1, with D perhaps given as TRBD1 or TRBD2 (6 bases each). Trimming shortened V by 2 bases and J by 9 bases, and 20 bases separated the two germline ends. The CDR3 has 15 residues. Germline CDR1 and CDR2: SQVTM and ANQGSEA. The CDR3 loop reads CSVEKRGTGSSEQFF. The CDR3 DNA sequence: TGCAGCGTTGAAAAAAGGGGGACTGGCTCGAGTGAGCAGTTCTTC.

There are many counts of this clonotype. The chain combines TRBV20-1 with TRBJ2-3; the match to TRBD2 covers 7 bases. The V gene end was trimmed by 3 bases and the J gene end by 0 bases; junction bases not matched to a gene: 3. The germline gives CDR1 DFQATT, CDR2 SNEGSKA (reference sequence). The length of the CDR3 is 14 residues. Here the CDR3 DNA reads TGCAGTGCTAGGGCTAGCGGCAGCACAGATACGCAGTATTTT. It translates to CSARASGSTDTQYF.

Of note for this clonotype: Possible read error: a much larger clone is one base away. The CDR3 protein is CASTQDTSSNQPQHF. The CDR3 DNA reads TGTGCCAGCACCCAGGACACGTCTAGCAATCAGCCCCAGCATTTT. This chain joins TRBV7-9 and TRBJ1-5; possibly TRBD1 for D (5 bases). The V end was cut by 7 bases, the J end by 0 bases, with 13 bases between. The CDR3 is 15 amino acids. Germline CDR1 SEHNR, CDR2 FQNEAQ (reference sequence).

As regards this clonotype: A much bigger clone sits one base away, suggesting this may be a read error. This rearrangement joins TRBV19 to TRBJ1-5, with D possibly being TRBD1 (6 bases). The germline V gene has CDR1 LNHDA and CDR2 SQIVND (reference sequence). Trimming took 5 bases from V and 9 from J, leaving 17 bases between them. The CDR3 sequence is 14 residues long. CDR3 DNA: TGTGCCAGTAGTCGGGCCTACAGGGATCGGCCCCAGCATTTT. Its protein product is CASSRAYRDRPQHF.

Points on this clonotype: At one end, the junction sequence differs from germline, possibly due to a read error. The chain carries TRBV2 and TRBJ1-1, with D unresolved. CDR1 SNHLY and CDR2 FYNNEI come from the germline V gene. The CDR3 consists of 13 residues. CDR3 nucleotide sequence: TGTGCCAGCAACCGGGAACCTAGCACTGCAGCTTTCTTT. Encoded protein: CASNREPSTAAFF.

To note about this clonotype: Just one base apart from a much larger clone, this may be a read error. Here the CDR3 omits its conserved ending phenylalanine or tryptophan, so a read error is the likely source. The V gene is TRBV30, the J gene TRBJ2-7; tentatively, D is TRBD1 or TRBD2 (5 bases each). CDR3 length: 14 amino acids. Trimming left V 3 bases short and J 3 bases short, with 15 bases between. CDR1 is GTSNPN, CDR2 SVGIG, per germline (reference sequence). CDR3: CAWSGRDGHYEQYL. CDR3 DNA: TGTGCCTGGAGCGGCCGGGACGGACACTACGAGCAGTACCTC.

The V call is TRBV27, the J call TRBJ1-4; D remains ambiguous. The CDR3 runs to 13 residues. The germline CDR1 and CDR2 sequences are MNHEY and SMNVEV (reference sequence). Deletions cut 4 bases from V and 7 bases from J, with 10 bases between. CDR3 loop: CASSSPRAEKLFF. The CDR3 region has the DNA TGTGCCAGCAGTTCCCCCCGGGCTGAAAAACTGTTTTTT.

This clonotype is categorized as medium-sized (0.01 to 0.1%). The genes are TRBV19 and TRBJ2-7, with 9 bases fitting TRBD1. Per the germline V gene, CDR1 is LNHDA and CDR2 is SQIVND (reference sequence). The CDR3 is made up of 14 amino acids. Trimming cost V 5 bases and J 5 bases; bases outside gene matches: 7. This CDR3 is CASSLRDRDHEQYF. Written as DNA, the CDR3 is TGTGCCAGTAGTCTCCGGGACAGGGACCACGAGCAGTACTTC.

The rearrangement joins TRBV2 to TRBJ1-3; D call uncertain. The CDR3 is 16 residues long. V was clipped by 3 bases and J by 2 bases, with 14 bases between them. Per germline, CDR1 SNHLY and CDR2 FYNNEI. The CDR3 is CASSDVWRGTGNTIYF. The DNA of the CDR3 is TGTGCCAGCAGTGACGTTTGGCGAGGGACTGGAAACACCATATATTTT.

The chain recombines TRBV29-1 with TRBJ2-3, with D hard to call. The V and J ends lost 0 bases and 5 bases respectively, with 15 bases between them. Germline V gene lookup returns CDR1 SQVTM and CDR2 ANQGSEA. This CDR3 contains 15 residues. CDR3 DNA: TGCAGCGTTGAAGAATCGCGCCTCACCGGAGATACGCAGTATTTT. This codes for CSVEESRLTGDTQYF.

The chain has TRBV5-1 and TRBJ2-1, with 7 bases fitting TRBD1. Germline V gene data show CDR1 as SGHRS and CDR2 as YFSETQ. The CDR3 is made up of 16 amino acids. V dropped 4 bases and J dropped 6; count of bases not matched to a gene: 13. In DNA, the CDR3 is TGCGCCAGCAGCCCACCTGAGATGACAGGGCGCAATGAGCAGTTCTTC. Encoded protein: CASSPPEMTGRNEQFF.

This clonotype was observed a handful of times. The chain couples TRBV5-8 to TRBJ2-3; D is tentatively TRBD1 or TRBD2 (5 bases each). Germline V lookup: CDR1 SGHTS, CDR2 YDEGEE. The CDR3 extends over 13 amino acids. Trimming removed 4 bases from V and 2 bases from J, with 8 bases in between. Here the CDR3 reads CASSPGPTDTQYF. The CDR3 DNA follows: TGTGCCAGCAGCCCGGGACCCACAGATACGCAGTATTTT.